The rows below give T cell receptor beta chains drawn from one sample of a study of neurological immune-mediated disorders. One entry per CDR3 protein, called by TCRdb with MiXCR from the 5' RACE reads. Of tens of thousands of distinct CDR3 sequences listed, around a tenth are singletons. Sequences were obtained from CD4+ T cells from blood. All receptors come from a woman in her 30s with HTLV-1-associated myelopathy (HAM/TSP). Each CDR3 is given with its conserved first and last residue. A D gene is named only where the DNA matches it firmly. Clone size is not always given. Where it is, it says once, few, many or a class for expanded clones.

d_call | clone_size | j_call | v_call | cdr3_nt | cdr3_aa
. | many | TRBJ1-2 | TRBV3-1 | TGTGCCAGCAGCCAAGTCTCCAGCCCGACAGCTAACTATGGCTACACCTTC | CASSQVSSPTANYGYTF
TRBD2 | many | TRBJ2-1 | TRBV5-4 | TGTGCCAGCAGCGGGGGGGGGGCCTACAATGAGCAGTTCTTC | CASSGGGAYNEQFF
. | many | TRBJ2-1 | TRBV24-1 | TGTGCCACCAGTGACAGGACCCCCAGCTCCTACAATGAGCAGTTCTTC | CATSDRTPSSYNEQFF
. | . | TRBJ1-2 | TRBV25-1 | TGTGCCAGCAGTGATCTCAGGGTCTCATATGGCTACACCTTC | CASSDLRVSYGYTF
. | many | TRBJ2-3 | TRBV2 | TGTGCCAGCCTGGTGGTCATCGGAGATACGCAGTATTTT | CASLVVIGDTQYF
TRBD1 | many | TRBJ1-2 | TRBV5-1 | TGCGCCAGCAGCTTGGGACAGGGGGCCGAACTCCAACTCTATGGCTACACCTTC | CASSLGQGAELQLYGYTF
TRBD2 | many | TRBJ2-3 | TRBV10-3 | TGTGCCAGCGCTAGCGGGGGGGCAGCAGATACGCAGTATTTT | CASASGGAADTQYF
TRBD1 | many | TRBJ1-2 | TRBV20-1 | TGCAGTGCTGAGGGACAGGAAATGGGTCCGGGAGGCTACACCTTC | CSAEGQEMGPGGYTF
TRBD2 | many | TRBJ2-3 | TRBV20-1 | TGCAGTGCTAAAAGCGGGGGGGCCACAGATACGCAGTATTTT | CSAKSGGATDTQYF
. | many | TRBJ1-5 | TRBV2 | TGTGCCAGCAGTGACAGGGGCTATAATCAGCCCCAGCATTTT | CASSDRGYNQPQHF